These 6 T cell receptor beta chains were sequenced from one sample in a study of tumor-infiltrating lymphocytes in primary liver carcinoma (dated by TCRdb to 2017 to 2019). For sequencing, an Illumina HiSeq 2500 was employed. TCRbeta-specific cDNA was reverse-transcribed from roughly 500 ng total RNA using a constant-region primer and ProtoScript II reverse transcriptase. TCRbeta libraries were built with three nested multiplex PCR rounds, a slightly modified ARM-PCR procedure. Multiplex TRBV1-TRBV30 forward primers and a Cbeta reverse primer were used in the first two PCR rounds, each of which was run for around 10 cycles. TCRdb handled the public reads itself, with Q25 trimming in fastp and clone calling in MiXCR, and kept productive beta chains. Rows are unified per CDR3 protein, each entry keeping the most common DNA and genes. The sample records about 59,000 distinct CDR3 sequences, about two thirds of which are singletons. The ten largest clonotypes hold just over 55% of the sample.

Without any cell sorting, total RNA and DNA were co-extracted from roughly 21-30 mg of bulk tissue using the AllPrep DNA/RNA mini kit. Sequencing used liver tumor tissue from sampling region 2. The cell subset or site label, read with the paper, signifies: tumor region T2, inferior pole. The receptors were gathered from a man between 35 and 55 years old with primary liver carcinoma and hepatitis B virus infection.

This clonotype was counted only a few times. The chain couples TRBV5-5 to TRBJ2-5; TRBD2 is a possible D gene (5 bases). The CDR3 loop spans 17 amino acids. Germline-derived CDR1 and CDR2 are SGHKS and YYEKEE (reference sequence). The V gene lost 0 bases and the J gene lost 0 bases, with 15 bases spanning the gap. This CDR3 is CASSLGLARGYQETQYF. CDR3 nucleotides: TGTGCCAGCAGCTTGGGGCTAGCAAGAGGGTACCAAGAGACCCAGTACTTC.

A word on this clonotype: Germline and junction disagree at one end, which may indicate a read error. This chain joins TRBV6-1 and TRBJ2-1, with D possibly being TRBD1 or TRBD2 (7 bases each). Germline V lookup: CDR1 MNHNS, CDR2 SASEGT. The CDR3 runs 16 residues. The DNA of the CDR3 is TGTACCAGCAGTGAAGCGACTAGCAGGAGGGGGCGGGAGCAGTTCTTC. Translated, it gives CTSSEATSRRGREQFF.

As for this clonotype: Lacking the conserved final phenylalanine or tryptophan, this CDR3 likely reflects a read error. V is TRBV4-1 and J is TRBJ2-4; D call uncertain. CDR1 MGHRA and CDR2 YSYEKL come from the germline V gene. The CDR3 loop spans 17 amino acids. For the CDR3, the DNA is TGTGCCAGCAGTCAACCGAGTTCTCTCATAGCCAAAAACATTCAGTACTTG. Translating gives CASSQPSSLIAKNIQYL.

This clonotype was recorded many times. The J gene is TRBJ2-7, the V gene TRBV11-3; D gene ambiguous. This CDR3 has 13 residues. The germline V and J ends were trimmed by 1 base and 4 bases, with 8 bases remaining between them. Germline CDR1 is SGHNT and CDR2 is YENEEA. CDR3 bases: TGTGCCAGCAGCTTAGGGGCATCTTACGAGCAGTACTTC. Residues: CASSLGASYEQYF.

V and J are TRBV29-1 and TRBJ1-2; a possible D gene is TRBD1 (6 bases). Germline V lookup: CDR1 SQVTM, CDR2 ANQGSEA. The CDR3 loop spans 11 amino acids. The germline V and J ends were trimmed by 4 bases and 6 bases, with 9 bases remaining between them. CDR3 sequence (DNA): TGCAGCGTTGCCAGGGGAGATGGCTACACCTTC. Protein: CSVARGDGYTF.

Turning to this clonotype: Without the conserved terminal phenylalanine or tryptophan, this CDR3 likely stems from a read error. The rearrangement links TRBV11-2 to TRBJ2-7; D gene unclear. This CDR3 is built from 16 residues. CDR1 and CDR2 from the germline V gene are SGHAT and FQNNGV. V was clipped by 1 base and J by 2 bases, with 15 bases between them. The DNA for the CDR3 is TGTGCCAGCAGCTTAGGGATGGCACCAAGACCCTACGAGCAGTACCTC. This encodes CASSLGMAPRPYEQYL.